These T cell receptor beta chains were read from a single sample in a study of cytomegalovirus exposure and HLA in healthy donors. The method was immunoSEQ multiplex PCR; TCRdb's version includes in-frame clones alone and lacks a portion of them. The table has under 200,000 clones, around 82% seen once. Sequenced material: PBMCs. All receptors come from a man aged 30-40 years in good health and CMV-seronegative. CDR3s include the opening cysteine and the closing phenylalanine or tryptophan. The order of the fields is CDR3 protein, CDR3 DNA, J gene, V gene, D gene, clone size. D genes are given only for firm matches. A clone size is listed for some rows: how often the clone was seen (once, few, many), or a class if it is expanded.

CDR3 protein: CASSHPTRQETQYF; CDR3 DNA: TGTGCCAGCAGTCACCCCACACGCCAAGAGACCCAGTACTTC; J gene: TRBJ2-5; V gene: TRBV6-5; D gene: NA; clone size: NA
CDR3 protein: CASSLVGGPRGLKAQYF; CDR3 DNA: TGTGCCAGCAGCTTAGTGGGCGGGCCGCGGGGCCTCAAGGCCCAGTACTTC; J gene: TRBJ2-5; V gene: TRBV7-9; D gene: NA; clone size: NA
CDR3 protein: CASSPGTIDPYEQYF; CDR3 DNA: TGTGCCAGCAGCCCGGGGACAATCGATCCCTACGAGCAGTACTTC; J gene: TRBJ2-7; V gene: TRBV9; D gene: NA; clone size: NA
CDR3 protein: CASSPWTGGAEEQYF; CDR3 DNA: TGTGCCAGCAGCCCCTGGACAGGGGGCGCTGAAGAGCAGTACTTC; J gene: TRBJ2-7; V gene: TRBV7-9; D gene: TRBD1; clone size: NA
CDR3 protein: CASSLSSGELVNEQFF; CDR3 DNA: TGTGCCAGCAGTTTATCGTCAGGGGAGTTAGTCAATGAGCAGTTCTTC; J gene: TRBJ2-1; V gene: TRBV27; D gene: NA; clone size: NA
CDR3 protein: CASSGRLAGADTQYF; CDR3 DNA: TGCGCCAGCAGCGGAAGACTAGCGGGAGCAGATACGCAGTATTTT; J gene: TRBJ2-3; V gene: TRBV5-1; D gene: TRBD2; clone size: NA
CDR3 protein: CASSGGVNYGYTF; CDR3 DNA: TGTGCCAGCAGCGGAGGGGTTAACTATGGCTACACCTTC; J gene: TRBJ1-2; V gene: TRBV6-1; D gene: NA; clone size: NA
CDR3 protein: CASSSTSGFNTGELFF; CDR3 DNA: TGTGCCAGCAGCTCGACTAGCGGGTTTAACACCGGGGAGCTGTTTTTT; J gene: TRBJ2-2; V gene: TRBV11-3; D gene: TRBD2; clone size: NA
CDR3 protein: CASSYLSDRSYEQYF; CDR3 DNA: TGTGCCAGCAGTTACCTCTCCGACAGGTCCTACGAGCAGTACTTC; J gene: TRBJ2-7; V gene: TRBV6-6; D gene: NA; clone size: NA
CDR3 protein: CASSQDKDGGDNEQFF; CDR3 DNA: TGCGCCAGCAGCCAAGATAAGGACGGGGGAGACAATGAGCAGTTCTTC; J gene: TRBJ2-1; V gene: TRBV4-1; D gene: NA; clone size: NA
CDR3 protein: CASSPGGGNQPQHF; CDR3 DNA: TGCGCCAGCAGCCCGGGCGGGGGCAATCAGCCCCAGCATTTT; J gene: TRBJ1-5; V gene: TRBV4-1; D gene: NA; clone size: NA
CDR3 protein: CASSLSGSAETQYF; CDR3 DNA: TGCGCCAGCAGCTTGTCAGGGTCCGCAGAGACCCAGTACTTC; J gene: TRBJ2-5; V gene: TRBV5-1; D gene: NA; clone size: few
CDR3 protein: CASSYSGGGRNEQFF; CDR3 DNA: TGTGCCAGCAGTTACTCAGGTGGGGGCCGGAATGAGCAGTTCTTC; J gene: TRBJ2-1; V gene: TRBV6-5; D gene: NA; clone size: NA
CDR3 protein: CASSLQGGSSPLHF; CDR3 DNA: TGTGCCAGCAGCCTACAGGGGGGTAGTTCACCCCTCCACTTT; J gene: TRBJ1-6; V gene: TRBV5-4; D gene: TRBD1; clone size: few
CDR3 protein: CASTSGGYEQYF; CDR3 DNA: TGTGCCAGCACCTCAGGGGGCTACGAGCAGTACTTC; J gene: TRBJ2-7; V gene: TRBV27; D gene: TRBD1; clone size: NA
CDR3 protein: CASSPHTGTDSGANVLTF; CDR3 DNA: TGTGCCAGCAGTCCCCATACCGGGACAGACTCTGGGGCCAACGTCCTGACTTTC; J gene: TRBJ2-6; V gene: TRBV27; D gene: TRBD1; clone size: NA
CDR3 protein: CASSPETGGAYGYTF; CDR3 DNA: TGTGCCAGCAGTCCCGAGACAGGGGGCGCCTATGGCTACACCTTC; J gene: TRBJ1-2; V gene: TRBV6-1; D gene: TRBD1; clone size: NA
CDR3 protein: CSVTRTDLAKNIQYF; CDR3 DNA: TGCAGCGTCACCCGGACAGATCTAGCCAAAAACATTCAGTACTTC; J gene: TRBJ2-4; V gene: TRBV29-1; D gene: NA; clone size: NA
CDR3 protein: CASEPPGHIPLNSYNEQFF; CDR3 DNA: TGTGCCAGCGAACCACCGGGACACATACCCCTGAATTCCTACAATGAGCAGTTCTTC; J gene: TRBJ2-1; V gene: TRBV28; D gene: NA; clone size: NA
CDR3 protein: CSVGHANEKLFF; CDR3 DNA: TGCAGCGTTGGGCATGCTAATGAAAAACTGTTTTTT; J gene: TRBJ1-4; V gene: TRBV29-1; D gene: NA; clone size: NA
CDR3 protein: CASSNTGGTSSYNEQFF; CDR3 DNA: TGTGCCAGCAGTAACACAGGAGGGACTAGCTCCTACAATGAGCAGTTCTTC; J gene: TRBJ2-1; V gene: TRBV9; D gene: TRBD2; clone size: NA
CDR3 protein: CARGTAYEQYF; CDR3 DNA: TGTGCCAGAGGGACAGCTTACGAGCAGTACTTC; J gene: TRBJ2-7; V gene: TRBV2; D gene: TRBD1; clone size: few
CDR3 protein: CASSLRPGEPQHF; CDR3 DNA: TGTGCCAGCAGTCTCAGGCCCGGGGAGCCCCAGCATTTT; J gene: TRBJ1-5; V gene: TRBV27; D gene: NA; clone size: NA
CDR3 protein: CAISESGTGVLYEQFF; CDR3 DNA: TGTGCCATCAGTGAGTCCGGGACAGGGGTTCTGTATGAGCAGTTCTTC; J gene: TRBJ2-1; V gene: TRBV10-3; D gene: TRBD1; clone size: NA
CDR3 protein: CASSYRGNEKLFF; CDR3 DNA: TGTGCCAGCAGTTACCGGGGTAATGAAAAACTGTTTTTT; J gene: TRBJ1-4; V gene: TRBV6-6; D gene: NA; clone size: NA
CDR3 protein: CASSLGTGLSYNEQFF; CDR3 DNA: TGCGCCAGCAGCTTGGGGACTGGCCTCTCCTACAATGAGCAGTTCTTC; J gene: TRBJ2-1; V gene: TRBV5-1; D gene: NA; clone size: NA
CDR3 protein: CASSDSRGDSLNTEAFF; CDR3 DNA: TGTGCCAGCAGTGACTCGAGGGGGGACAGCCTGAACACTGAAGCTTTCTTT; J gene: TRBJ1-1; V gene: TRBV6-4; D gene: TRBD1; clone size: NA
CDR3 protein: CASSTGEFGANVLTF; CDR3 DNA: TGTGCCAGCAGTACAGGTGAATTCGGGGCCAACGTCCTGACTTTC; J gene: TRBJ2-6; V gene: TRBV5-8; D gene: NA; clone size: NA
CDR3 protein: CASSFATGGSGNTIYF; CDR3 DNA: TGTGCCAGCAGCTTCGCGACAGGAGGCTCTGGAAACACCATATATTTT; J gene: TRBJ1-3; V gene: TRBV7-2; D gene: NA; clone size: NA
CDR3 protein: CASSQAPVTNEKLFF; CDR3 DNA: TGCGCCAGCAGCCAAGCTCCGGTTACTAATGAAAAACTGTTTTTT; J gene: TRBJ1-4; V gene: TRBV4-1; D gene: NA; clone size: NA
CDR3 protein: CASSQDLAYTGRTYEQYF; CDR3 DNA: TGCGCCAGCAGCCAAGATTTGGCCTACACGGGTAGGACCTACGAGCAGTACTTC; J gene: TRBJ2-7; V gene: TRBV4-1; D gene: NA; clone size: NA